This passage covers 18 T cell receptor beta chains from one sample sequenced in a study of cytomegalovirus exposure and HLA in healthy donors. The primer mix had 60 Vbeta and 13 Jbeta primers. Only in-frame clones appear in the TCRdb table, and some are missing; sequencing was by immunoSEQ multiplex PCR. The sample has roughly 190,000 clones, about 80% seen once. Material: PBMCs. The receptors derive from a woman aged 40 to 50 in good health and CMV-seronegative.

The chain joins TRBV7-6 to TRBJ2-7; D is unclear. Trimming pared 5 bases from V and 1 base from J, leaving 15 bases between. Germline values: CDR1 SGHVS, CDR2 FNYEAQ. The CDR3 is made up of 15 amino acids. Here the CDR3 reads CASSRTATISYEQYF. The CDR3 nucleotides are TGTGCCAGCAGCCGAACAGCTACCATTTCCTACGAGCAGTACTTC.

J is TRBJ1-2 and V is TRBV11-1; D unclear. Germline CDR1 reads SGHAT; CDR2 reads FQDESV (reference sequence). With 5 bases removed from V and 3 bases from J, the gap between germline ends came to 19 bases. The CDR3 is 16 amino acids. CDR3: CASSPPGRAADYGYTF. In DNA, the CDR3 is TGTGCCAGCAGCCCCCCCGGGAGGGCGGCGGACTATGGCTACACCTTC.

This clone was found once. V usage is TRBV10-3 and J usage is TRBJ1-5; D is unresolved. Trimming left V 2 bases short and J 5 bases short, with 10 bases between. Germline assignment: CDR1 ENHRY and CDR2 SYGVKD. This CDR3 is 14 amino acids long. CDR3 nucleotide sequence: TGTGCCATCAGTGAGGAGGGCGGGGATCAGCCCCAGCATTTT. Residues: CAISEEGGDQPQHF.

The J gene is TRBJ1-5, the V gene TRBV19, with unresolved D. V was shortened by 8 bases and J by 5 bases, with 4 bases between the two germline ends. Germline CDR1 reads LNHDA; CDR2 reads SQIVND (reference sequence). CDR3 length: 10 residues. Here the CDR3 reads CASSYQPQHF. The CDR3 DNA follows: TGTGCCAGTTCCTATCAGCCCCAGCATTTT.

This chain connects TRBV29-1 to TRBJ2-1; 11 nucleotides line up with TRBD2. This CDR3 comprises 14 residues. J gave up 6 bases and V 7 bases, and 8 bases lay outside the gene matches. CDR1 and CDR2 (germline): SQVTM, ANQGSEA. CDR3 sequence: CSALLAGVSNEQFF. CDR3 nucleotides: TGCAGCGCCCTACTAGCGGGAGTCAGCAATGAGCAGTTCTTC.

The chain employs TRBV5-1 and TRBJ2-1; the match to TRBD2 covers 8 bases. CDR3 length: 18 amino acids. J lost 3 bases, V lost 1 base, and 12 bases had no gene match. CDR1 SGHRS and CDR2 YFSETQ come from the germline V gene. The chain's CDR3 is CASSLTPSAGGGYNEQFF. CDR3 DNA sequence: TGCGCCAGCAGCTTGACCCCTAGTGCGGGAGGCGGCTACAATGAGCAGTTCTTC.

The V and J genes are TRBV29-1 and TRBJ2-3, with TRBD1 identical over 10 bases. Germline V gene data show CDR1 as SQVTM and CDR2 as ANQGSEA. The CDR3 is 14 residues long. V lost 6 bases, J lost 4 bases, and 7 bases stayed unmatched. CDR3 in DNA: TGCAGCGTGGACGACAGGGGGCGGGCAGATACGCAGTATTTT. Translated, it gives CSVDDRGRADTQYF.

CDR3 residues: CASSLAQGNTEAFF. In nucleotides, the CDR3 is TGTGCCAGCAGCTTAGCGCAGGGAAACACTGAAGCTTTCTTT. The chain has TRBV7-7 and TRBJ1-1; D might be TRBD1 (5 bases). The length of the CDR3 is 14 residues. Germline assignment: CDR1 SSHAT and CDR2 FNYEAQ (reference sequence). The V and J ends lost 0 bases and 2 bases respectively, with 7 bases between them.

The V call is TRBV7-2, the J call TRBJ2-3; 10 bases align to TRBD2. The germline CDR1 and CDR2 sequences are SGHTA and FQGNSA. This CDR3 spans 15 amino acids. Losses at the gene ends were 0 bases for V and 6 bases for J; bases not matched to a gene: 3. The CDR3 sequence is CASSLAASGSDTQYF. In nucleotides, the CDR3 is TGTGCCAGCAGCTTAGCGGCTAGCGGGAGTGATACGCAGTATTTT.

The V gene is TRBV21-1, the J gene TRBJ1-5; no DNA check was done on the table's D call, TRBD1. TRBV21-1 is a recognized pseudogene. The CDR3 is 13 residues long. The CDR3 region has the DNA TGTGCCAGCAGCCGGACAGGCAATCAGCCCCAGCATTTT. It yields the protein CASSRTGNQPQHF.

The chain employs TRBV9 and TRBJ2-5, with TRBD2 identical over 11 bases. Germline V lookup: CDR1 SGDLS, CDR2 YYNGEE. V shed 4 bases, J shed 2 bases, and the junction held 7 bases outside the gene matches. The CDR3 spans 16 residues. CDR3 sequence (DNA): TGTGCCAGCAGCACGGGGACTAGCGGCCTTCAAGAGACCCAGTACTTC. Translation: CASSTGTSGLQETQYF.

In this sample, this clone turned up a few times. V is TRBV11-2 and J is TRBJ1-2; a weak D match, TRBD1 (5 bases). The V gene lost 5 bases and the J gene lost 7 bases, with 11 bases spanning the gap. The CDR3 spans 12 residues. Germline CDR1 SGHAT, CDR2 FQNNGV. CDR3 bases: TGTGCCAGCAGCGACCGACAGATTGGCTACACCTTC. It yields the protein CASSDRQIGYTF.

The chain has TRBV2 and TRBJ1-4, with 7 bases identical to TRBD1. The CDR3 loop spans 14 amino acids. The germline V gene encodes CDR1 SNHLY and CDR2 FYNNEI. The J segment lost 6 bases and the V segment lost 6 bases, leaving 7 bases of the junction unmatched. CDR3 protein: CASRSTGLHEKLFF. The CDR3 DNA follows: TGTGCCAGCAGGTCGACAGGGTTGCATGAAAAACTGTTTTTT. The complete variable domain, with remaining parts taken from reference TRBV2 and TRBJ1-4, reads EPEVTQTPSHQVTQMGQEVILRCVPISNHLYFYWYRQILGQKVEFLVSFYNNEISEKSEIFDDQFSVERPDGSNFTLKIRSTKLEDSAMYFCASRSTGLHEKLFFGSGTQLSVL.

CDR3 residues: CASSPGVGGDTEAFF. CDR3 sequence (DNA): TGCGCCAGCAGCCCGGGCGTGGGAGGGGACACTGAAGCTTTCTTT. This chain joins TRBV5-1 and TRBJ1-1; TRBD1 might be the D (5 bases). CDR3 length equals 15 residues. The germline V and J ends were trimmed by 4 bases and 3 bases, with 16 bases remaining between them. Germline V gene lookup returns CDR1 SGHRS and CDR2 YFSETQ.

This clone was counted a few times. The rearrangement uses TRBV7-2 and TRBJ1-2, with a possible D match to TRBD1 (6 bases). Germline CDR1 is SGHTA and CDR2 is FQGNSA. The V and J ends lost 1 base and 7 bases respectively, with 16 bases between them. This CDR3 spans 15 amino acids. CDR3 DNA: TGTGCCAGCAGCTTAGGAGCAGGGGCGGCTCGTGGCTACACCTTC. The encoded protein is CASSLGAGAARGYTF.

This chain joins TRBV9 and TRBJ2-5; TRBD2 matches 13 bases. Germline loops: CDR1 SGDLS, CDR2 YYNGEE. The trim removed 2 bases at V and 3 bases at J, leaving 4 bases unmatched. CDR3 length: 16 amino acids. The CDR3 nucleotides are TGTGCCAGCAGCGTGGATGGACTAGCGGGAGAAGAGACCCAGTACTTC. It encodes CASSVDGLAGEETQYF.

The chain uses TRBV19 and TRBJ1-1; no clear D. CDR3 length: 13 amino acids. Between the trimmed V and J ends, which lost 4 bases and 1 base, there was a span of 7 bases. Germline loops: CDR1 LNHDA, CDR2 SQIVND (reference sequence). The CDR3 loop is CASSTTSNTEAFF. In nucleotides, the CDR3 is TGTGCCAGTAGTACCACTTCGAACACTGAAGCTTTCTTT.

The sample holds a few counts of this clone. CDR3 loop: CASSLGTGGYTF. CDR3 nucleotides: TGTGCCAGCAGCTTGGGGACAGGTGGCTACACCTTC. This sequence joins TRBV7-2 and TRBJ1-2; TRBD1 matches 8 bases. Losses at the gene ends were 3 bases for V and 7 bases for J; bases not matched to a gene: 1. The CDR3 is 12 amino acids. Looked up from germline, CDR1 is SGHTA and CDR2 is FQGNSA. The complete variable domain, with remaining parts taken from reference TRBV7-2 and TRBJ1-2, reads GAGVSQSPSNKVTEKGKDVELRCDPISGHTALYWYRQSLGQGLEFLIYFQGNSAPDKSGLPSDRFSAERTGGSVSTLTIQRTQQEDSAVYLCASSLGTGGYTFGSGTRLTVV.